These T cell receptor beta chains were read from a single sample in a study of cytomegalovirus exposure and HLA in healthy donors. Repertoires were generated with immunoSEQ multiplex PCR, while TCRdb's copy carries only in-frame clones and drops some. Among around 190,000 clones listed, roughly 90% were seen once. The sequenced sample was PBMCs. Receptors were obtained from a young woman in good health and CMV-seronegative. The CDR3 runs from the conserved cysteine through the conserved F or W. Fields, in order: V gene, clone size, D gene, J gene, CDR3 DNA, CDR3 protein. D genes are given only for firm matches. Size is stated for part of the rows, as once, few or many counts, or as a class when the clone is expanded.

V: TRBV5-1
size: -
D: TRBD2
J: TRBJ2-1
DNA: TGCGCCAGCAGCTTGAAGGGACTAGGGTTTGGTGAGCAGTTCTTC
CDR3: CASSLKGLGFGEQFF

V: TRBV14
size: -
D: TRBD2
J: TRBJ2-7
DNA: TGTGCCAGCAGCCAATTTCGTGCGGGAGTCACGGGGGAGCAGTACTTC
CDR3: CASSQFRAGVTGEQYF

V: TRBV28
size: -
D: TRBD1
J: TRBJ1-5
DNA: TGTGCCAGCAGTTTATTCGGGACAGGGGGATTGAATCAGCCCCAGCATTTT
CDR3: CASSLFGTGGLNQPQHF

V: TRBV7-7
size: -
D: -
J: TRBJ1-4
DNA: TGTGCTAGCGAGTTCCCAACTAATGAAAAACTGTTTTTT
CDR3: CASEFPTNEKLFF

V: TRBV5-1
size: -
D: -
J: TRBJ1-1
DNA: TGCGCCAGCAGCTTGATAGGGGGAAACACTGAAGCTTTCTTT
CDR3: CASSLIGGNTEAFF

V: TRBV6-6
size: -
D: -
J: TRBJ2-5
DNA: TGTGCCAGCAGTTACAGGGGAAGGGGACAAGAGACCCAGTACTTC
CDR3: CASSYRGRGQETQYF

V: TRBV28
size: -
D: -
J: TRBJ1-4
DNA: TGTGCCAGCAGTCCGCCCTCGGACAGCTTGAGCACACTGTTTTTT
CDR3: CASSPPSDSLSTLFF

V: TRBV10-3
size: -
D: -
J: TRBJ1-5
DNA: TGTGCCATCAGTGAGGAGGGTCCCGCCATCCCCAATCAGCCCCAGCATTTT
CDR3: CAISEEGPAIPNQPQHF

V: TRBV4-1
size: -
D: -
J: TRBJ2-7
DNA: TGCGCCAGCAGCCAAACAGAAACAAGACCCTACGAGCAGTACTTC
CDR3: CASSQTETRPYEQYF

V: TRBV13
size: -
D: -
J: TRBJ2-7
DNA: TGTGCCAGCAGCTTAGACGCGGGACTGGGATACTCCTACGAGCAGTACTTC
CDR3: CASSLDAGLGYSYEQYF

V: TRBV29-1
size: -
D: TRBD1
J: TRBJ1-1
DNA: TGCAGCGTTGAAGACATTCAAGGGACAGGGTTATTCAACCCTGAAGCTTTCTTT
CDR3: CSVEDIQGTGLFNPEAFF

V: TRBV5-1
size: -
D: TRBD1
J: TRBJ2-3
DNA: TGCGCCAGCAGCATAGGGCAGGGGGCAGATACGCAGTATTTT
CDR3: CASSIGQGADTQYF

V: TRBV28
size: -
D: TRBD2
J: TRBJ2-2
DNA: TGTGCCATTGGGGAGGGGCAAAACACCGGGGAGCTGTTTTTT
CDR3: CAIGEGQNTGELFF

V: TRBV10-3
size: -
D: -
J: TRBJ1-2
DNA: TGTGCCATCAGTGAGTCAGCGGCCCAGGGCTACACCTTC
CDR3: CAISESAAQGYTF

V: TRBV11-2
size: -
D: TRBD1
J: TRBJ2-7
DNA: TGTGCCAGCAGCTTAGGGACAGGGGGCGGGTACGAGCAGTACTTC
CDR3: CASSLGTGGGYEQYF

V: TRBV5-1
size: -
D: -
J: TRBJ2-1
DNA: TGCGCCAGCAGCTTGGCAGCGCCTAGCTCCTATAATGAGCAGTTCTTC
CDR3: CASSLAAPSSYNEQFF

V: TRBV19
size: -
D: -
J: TRBJ2-3
DNA: TGTGCCAGCGGGGAGCGGCTCACCACAGATACGCAGTATTTT
CDR3: CASGERLTTDTQYF

V: TRBV7-3
size: -
D: -
J: TRBJ2-1
DNA: TGTGCCAGCAGCGTAACCAGACAGGATGAGCAGTTCTTC
CDR3: CASSVTRQDEQFF

V: TRBV11-2
size: -
D: -
J: TRBJ1-1
DNA: TGTGCCAGCAGCGAAAGCCGGCGAGGAGCTTTCTTT
CDR3: CASSESRRGAFF

V: TRBV29-1
size: -
D: -
J: TRBJ1-2
DNA: TGCAGCGCCCTGGGATGGCTAGGAGGGGCTAACTATGGCTACACCTTC
CDR3: CSALGWLGGANYGYTF

V: TRBV10-3
size: -
D: TRBD2
J: TRBJ2-3
DNA: TGTGCCATCAGTGACAGCGGGAGGACAGATACGCAGTATTTT
CDR3: CAISDSGRTDTQYF

V: TRBV7-6
size: -
D: TRBD2
J: TRBJ2-1
DNA: TGTGCCAGCAGCTTAGATATTAGCGGGATTTTCCATAATGAGCAGTTCTTC
CDR3: CASSLDISGIFHNEQFF

V: TRBV27
size: -
D: TRBD1
J: TRBJ1-2
DNA: TGTGCCAGCAGTGGACCGGGACAGGGGGCTTTTCCCTTTAGCGGCTACACCTTC
CDR3: CASSGPGQGAFPFSGYTF

V: TRBV19
size: -
D: -
J: TRBJ2-1
DNA: TGTGCCAGTAGTATGATGAGTGGGAGTGCTAATGAGCAGTTCTTC
CDR3: CASSMMSGSANEQFF

V: TRBV6-1
size: once
D: -
J: TRBJ2-1
DNA: TGTGCCAGCAGCGATAGCGGAGGGTACAATGAGCAGTTCTTC
CDR3: CASSDSGGYNEQFF

V: TRBV2
size: -
D: TRBD1
J: TRBJ1-5
DNA: TGTGCCAGCAGTCCGACAGGGGGTAGCAATCAGCCCCAGCATTTT
CDR3: CASSPTGGSNQPQHF

V: TRBV7-2
size: -
D: TRBD2
J: TRBJ2-5
DNA: TGTGCCAGCAGCTTGAGCGGGGTTAGAGGAGAGACCCAGTACTTC
CDR3: CASSLSGVRGETQYF

V: TRBV27
size: -
D: -
J: TRBJ2-5
DNA: TGTGCCAGCAGGGCTGCAGGAAAGGTGGAGACCCAGTACTTC
CDR3: CASRAAGKVETQYF

V: TRBV29-1
size: -
D: TRBD1
J: TRBJ2-1
DNA: TGCAGCGTTGAAGATATGACAGGGGTAAGGGATGAGCAGTTCTTC
CDR3: CSVEDMTGVRDEQFF

V: TRBV6-1
size: once
D: -
J: TRBJ2-7
DNA: TGTGCCAGCACCGGTTTGACAGGACCCTACGAGCAGTACTTC
CDR3: CASTGLTGPYEQYF

V: TRBV2
size: -
D: -
J: TRBJ2-7
DNA: TGTGCCAGCAGTTGGCGGGGCAGTAGCTACGAGCAGTACTTC
CDR3: CASSWRGSSYEQYF

V: TRBV11-2
size: -
D: TRBD2
J: TRBJ2-5
DNA: TGTGCCAGCAGCTGGGGAGGGGCTAGCATCGAGACCCAGTACTTC
CDR3: CASSWGGASIETQYF

V: TRBV5-1
size: -
D: TRBD2
J: TRBJ2-7
DNA: TGCGCCAGCGAGTTGGGACCTAGCGGGGGCGAGCAGTACTTC
CDR3: CASELGPSGGEQYF

V: TRBV5-4
size: -
D: TRBD2
J: TRBJ2-2
DNA: TGTGCCAGCAGCTCGGGACTAGCGGGGGGTCCTTCCGGGGAGCTGTTTTTT
CDR3: CASSSGLAGGPSGELFF

V: TRBV29-1
size: -
D: -
J: TRBJ2-3
DNA: TGCAGCGTTGAAGTGGGGGGTGGGCAGTATTTT
CDR3: CSVEVGGGQYF

V: TRBV5-1
size: -
D: TRBD1
J: TRBJ1-1
DNA: TGCGCCAGCAGCCTCCAAACACCGGGACAGGGGATCACTGAAGCTTTCTTT
CDR3: CASSLQTPGQGITEAFF

V: TRBV11-2
size: few
D: -
J: TRBJ2-2
DNA: TGTGCCAGCAGGGTACTAGCCAACACCGGGGAGCTGTTTTTT
CDR3: CASRVLANTGELFF

V: TRBV29-1
size: -
D: -
J: TRBJ2-5
DNA: TGCAGCGTTGTCCTGTTTCGAGAGACCCAGTACTTC
CDR3: CSVVLFRETQYF

V: TRBV29-1
size: -
D: -
J: TRBJ1-1
DNA: TGCAGCGTTGACAGGGTTTTGAACACTGAAGCTTTCTTT
CDR3: CSVDRVLNTEAFF

V: TRBV15
size: -
D: TRBD1
J: TRBJ2-7
DNA: TGTGCCACCAGCACTCACAGGGGATCCTACGAGCAGTACTTC
CDR3: CATSTHRGSYEQYF

V: TRBV2
size: -
D: TRBD1
J: TRBJ2-5
DNA: TGTGCCAGCAGTGCCTTGGACAGGCCCGAGACCCAGTACTTC
CDR3: CASSALDRPETQYF

V: TRBV15
size: -
D: TRBD1
J: TRBJ2-5
DNA: TGTGCCACCAGCAGCGGACTACAGGGACAGGGGGCTTGGGGAGAGACCCAGTACTTC
CDR3: CATSSGLQGQGAWGETQYF

V: TRBV9
size: -
D: TRBD1
J: TRBJ2-7
DNA: TGTGCCAGCAGCCCCCTAGGACAGGGGTCCTACGAGCAGTACTTC
CDR3: CASSPLGQGSYEQYF

V: TRBV11-2
size: -
D: TRBD1
J: TRBJ2-7
DNA: TGTGCCAGCAGCCCACTCAGACAGGGGGCTGACGAGCAGTACTTC
CDR3: CASSPLRQGADEQYF

V: TRBV6-5
size: -
D: TRBD1
J: TRBJ1-1
DNA: TGTGCCAGCAGATACAGGGGTTCGGTGAACACTGAAGCTTTCTTT
CDR3: CASRYRGSVNTEAFF